Listed below are T cell receptor beta chains from one sample, sequenced in a study of metastatic and nonmetastatic thyroid tumors. MiXCR re-clonotyped the PCR reads for TCRdb. This sample has tens of thousands of clones; around 25% occur once, and the top ten carry 9.2%. The sequenced sample consisted of blood. These receptors were collected from a female donor with papillary thyroid cancer or a benign thyroid nodule (not recorded which). Some clones in this sample may be carry-over from other donors' samples. Both conserved end residues are part of each CDR3. The D gene is left open where the match is weak. Clone size is given for some rows only: seen once, a few or many times, or a class if the clone is expanded.

d_gene	abundance	v_gene	j_gene	CDR3aa	CDR3nt
TRBD1	medium-sized	TRBV6-1	TRBJ2-7	CASSVPYNRGYEQYF	TGTGCCAGCAGTGTGCCCTACAACAGGGGCTACGAGCAGTACTTC
TRBD1	few	TRBV28	TRBJ1-1	CASSTRTGGMNTEAFF	TGTGCCAGCAGTACCCGGACAGGGGGGATGAACACTGAAGCTTTCTTT
TRBD1	.	TRBV18	TRBJ1-2	CASSLGTANYGYTF	TGTGCCAGCTCACTTGGGACAGCGAACTATGGCTACACCTTC
.	.	TRBV11-3	TRBJ2-7	CASSWEGVKQYF	TGTGCCAGCAGCTGGGAAGGGGTTAAGCAGTACTTC
.	many	TRBV20-1	TRBJ2-1	CSARTRGGEAYNEQFF	TGCAGTGCTAGAACCCGCGGGGGCGAGGCCTACAATGAGCAGTTCTTC
.	.	TRBV30	TRBJ2-7	CAYLDRYTYEQYF	TGTGCCTACCTGGACAGATATACCTACGAGCAGTACTTC
.	many	TRBV5-4	TRBJ2-6	CASSLNRAGANVLTF	TGTGCCAGCAGCTTGAACAGGGCCGGGGCCAACGTCCTGACTTTC
.	few	TRBV3-1	TRBJ2-5	CASSQPLASQETQYF	TGTGCCAGCAGCCAACCTCTAGCGTCCCAAGAGACCCAGTACTTC
.	many	TRBV20-1	TRBJ2-5	CSARDRQRETQYF	TGCAGTGCTAGAGATCGACAAAGAGAGACCCAGTACTTC
TRBD1	.	TRBV20-1	TRBJ1-2	CSAPWGQGSNGYTF	TGCAGTGCTCCATGGGGACAGGGATCTAATGGCTACACCTTC
.	.	TRBV4-1	TRBJ2-3	CTSSQPLYTRGDTQYF	TGCACCAGCAGCCAACCCCTGTATACCCGGGGTGATACGCAGTATTTT
.	.	TRBV24-1	TRBJ2-3	CATSPATADTQSF	TGTGCCACGTCCCCGGCGACCGCCGATACGCAGTCTTTT
.	many	TRBV19	TRBJ2-6	CASRSLSGANVLTF	TGTGCCAGTAGAAGCCTCTCTGGGGCCAACGTCCTGACTTTC
.	many	TRBV28	TRBJ2-4	CASKLGLSSTAKNIQYF	TGTGCCAGCAAGCTCGGGTTGAGTTCCACGGCCAAAAACATTCAGTACTTC